What follows is one TCR beta chain and its context. There are a few counts of this clonotype. Its binding antigen is unknown. No base-level quality is on record; no much larger clone is a single base apart. This sample was taken from a study of response to subunit inactivated influenza vaccine (dated by TCRdb to the late 2010s). Broadly, across the study: To follow how T cells responded to a trivalent subunit inactivated influenza vaccine, the researchers relied on deep quantitative profiling of the T cell receptor repertoire.

The CDR3 goes from the cysteine to the phenylalanine over 17 residues. The DNA shown is the 51-base CDR3, in frame from base 1. The V end loses 5 bases and the J end loses 2 bases, and a stretch of 22 bases separates them. CDR1 and CDR2, per the germline V gene, are SGHRS and YFSETQ. Library prep was done by RT-PCR. Instrument used: Illumina HiSeq 2500. TCRdb took the public reads, trimmed them with fastp at Q25, ran MiXCR for clone calling and kept in-frame beta chains. Rows merge per CDR3 protein into single entries with the most common DNA and genes. This sample gives roughly 650,000 distinct CDR3 sequences in total; 14% of them show up just once. 7.5% to 9% of the sample is taken by the ten largest. Results and caveats for the whole study, not just this receptor: According to the authors, only a limited number of new T cells may be recruited by each seasonal influenza vaccination.

In this chain, TRBV5-1 is recombined with TRBJ1-2, with the D gene not clear enough to name. The material was PBMCs from blood, obtained about 14 days before vaccination. This clonotype was sampled from a man aged 45 to 65 who received an inactivated influenza vaccine. Donor details come from another sample of the same person, matched by shared clones. The nucleotide sequence is TGCGCCAGCAGGACTGACTGGGCGCCCACGGGGAACTATGGCTACACCTTC. The resulting protein is CASRTDWAPTGNYGYTF.